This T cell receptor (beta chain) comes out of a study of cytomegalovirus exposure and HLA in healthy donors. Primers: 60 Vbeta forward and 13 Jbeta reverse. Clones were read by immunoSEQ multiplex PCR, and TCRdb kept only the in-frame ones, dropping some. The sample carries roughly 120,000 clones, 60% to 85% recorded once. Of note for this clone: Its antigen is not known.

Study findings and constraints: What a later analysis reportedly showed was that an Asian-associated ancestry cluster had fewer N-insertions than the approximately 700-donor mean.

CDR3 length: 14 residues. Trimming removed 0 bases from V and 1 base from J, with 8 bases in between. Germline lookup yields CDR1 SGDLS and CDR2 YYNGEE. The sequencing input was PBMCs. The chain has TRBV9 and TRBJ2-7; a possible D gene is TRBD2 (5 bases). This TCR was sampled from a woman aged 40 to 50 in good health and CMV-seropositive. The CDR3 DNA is TGTGCCAGCAGCGTAGGAGGGAATTCCTACGAGCAGTACTTC. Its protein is CASSVGGNSYEQYF.